Following are 11 T cell receptor beta chains from one sample sequenced in a study of cytomegalovirus exposure and HLA in healthy donors (dated by TCRdb to between 2016 and 2019). Libraries were built with the immunoSEQ multiplex PCR assay. A mixture of 60 forward primers for TCR Vbeta segments and 13 reverse primers for TCR Jbeta segments was used in the multiplex PCR. TCRdb took this table from immuneACCESS and kept in-frame rearrangements with V and J called. Such tables lack part of the clones; where checked against another copy, unresolved V genes explain under half of the gap, and the rest is unexplained. For this sample there are over 200,000 clones; 70% to 90% appear just once. Of the sample, 1% to 1.5% is held by the ten largest clones. The specimen was PBMCs. These receptors were taken from a human donor in good health.

This chain connects TRBV4-3 to TRBJ2-1; 9 bases agree with TRBD2. The CDR3 loop spans 16 amino acids. V dropped 0 bases and J dropped 7; count of bases not matched to a gene: 7. The germline V gene has CDR1 LGHNA and CDR2 YSLEER. Here the CDR3 reads CASSQDPGTSWNEQFF. The DNA of the CDR3 is TGCGCCAGCAGCCAAGATCCCGGGACTAGCTGGAATGAGCAGTTCTTC.

The rearrangement links TRBV7-3 to TRBJ2-5, with 11 bases fitting TRBD1. The V gene's germline CDR1 is SGHTA and CDR2 FQGTGA. Unmatched junction bases numbered 1, after V lost 3 bases and J lost 1 base. This CDR3 comprises 15 residues. The CDR3 DNA is TGTGCCAGCAGCTTTGGGACAGGGGGCCAAGAGACCCAGTACTTC. Translation gives CASSFGTGGQETQYF. Based on the CDR3 plus reference TRBV7-3 and TRBJ2-5, the full variable domain is GAGVSQTPSNKVTEKGKYVELRCDPISGHTALYWYRQSLGQGPEFLIYFQGTGAADDSGLPNDRFFAVRPEGSVSTLKIQRTERGDSAVYLCASSFGTGGQETQYFGPGTRLLVL.

The chain recombines TRBV30 with TRBJ1-4; tentatively, D is TRBD1 (5 bases). Germline-derived CDR1 and CDR2 are GTSNPN and SVGIG (reference sequence). V dropped 3 bases and J dropped 0 bases, with 11 bases sitting between them. The CDR3 consists of 15 residues. CDR3 in DNA: TGTGCCTGGAGCCCAGACAGCCCAACTAATGAAAAACTGTTTTTT. It encodes CAWSPDSPTNEKLFF.

V is TRBV19 and J is TRBJ1-1, with D perhaps TRBD1 (5 bases). Germline CDR1 is LNHDA and CDR2 is SQIVND (reference sequence). This CDR3 is built from 13 residues. Trimming left V 5 bases short and J 3 bases short, with 10 bases between. In DNA, the CDR3 is TGTGCCAGTAGTCCGGCGGGGGACACTGAAGCTTTCTTT. Translation: CASSPAGDTEAFF.

The V call is TRBV5-1, the J call TRBJ2-5; maybe TRBD2 (6 bases). With the DNA end fitting TRBJ2-7 better, the J assignment may be wrong. CDR1 SGHRS and CDR2 YFSETQ come from the germline V gene. The CDR3 extends over 14 amino acids. CDR3 bases: TGCGCCAGCAGCTTGGTTGATAGCGGCTACGAGCAGTACTTC. Amino acids: CASSLVDSGYEQYF.

The chain combines TRBV6-4 with TRBJ1-3; D gene ambiguous. The germline CDR1 and CDR2 sequences are MRHNA and SNTAGT. CDR3 length equals 12 residues. The germline V and J ends were trimmed by 5 bases and 2 bases, with 4 bases remaining between them. The CDR3 DNA reads TGTGCCAGCAGTCCGGCTGGAAACACCATATATTTT. Its protein product is CASSPAGNTIYF.

This clone was counted a single time. V usage is TRBV6-1 and J usage is TRBJ1-2, with 7 bases aligning to TRBD1. After removal of 1 base from V and 9 bases from J, the junction contained 5 bases not matched to a gene. The CDR3 spans 13 residues. Germline V gene lookup returns CDR1 MNHNS and CDR2 SASEGT. For the CDR3, the DNA is TGTGCCAGCAGTGAAGTGAACAGGGGAAGCTACACCTTC. Translated, it gives CASSEVNRGSYTF.

This chain joins TRBV29-1 and TRBJ1-2; no reliable D call. Germline lookup yields CDR1 SQVTM and CDR2 ANQGSEA. This CDR3 contains 13 residues. The V end was cut by 0 bases, the J end by 11 bases, with 16 bases between. For the CDR3, the DNA is TGCAGCGTTGAAGATGTGGAGCGGTTCCAGTACACCTTC. Translation: CSVEDVERFQYTF.

The genes are TRBV6-5 and TRBJ2-1; the match to TRBD1 covers 8 bases. Germline CDR1 and CDR2: MNHEY and SVGAGI. The length of the CDR3 is 15 residues. The V and J ends lost 6 bases and 1 base, in that order; junction bases with no gene match: 5. DNA for the CDR3: TGTGCCAGCAGCGCAGGGGGCGCTTCCTACAATGAGCAGTTCTTC. It encodes CASSAGGASYNEQFF.

The chain couples TRBV14 to TRBJ1-6; D is ambiguous. The CDR3 is 16 amino acids. Germline CDR1 is SGHDN and CDR2 is FVKESK. The V end lost 4 bases, the J end lost 0 bases, and 10 bases lay between the germline ends. The CDR3 reads CASSPRTGSYNSPLHF. CDR3 nucleotides: TGTGCCAGCAGCCCCCGAACTGGCTCCTATAATTCACCCCTCCACTTT.

The chain combines TRBV28 with TRBJ2-7; tentatively, D is TRBD2 (6 bases). The V gene lost 3 bases and the J gene lost 2 bases, with 11 bases spanning the gap. The CDR3 has 14 amino acids. Germline lookup yields CDR1 MDHEN and CDR2 SYDVKM. CDR3 coding DNA: TGTGCCAGCAGTTTCCCGGGAGAGCCCTACGAGCAGTACTTC. Translation gives CASSFPGEPYEQYF.